This is a list of T cell receptor beta chains from one sample in a study of cytomegalovirus exposure and HLA in healthy donors. The assay was immunoSEQ multiplex PCR, and TCRdb's table has in-frame clones only and misses some. The data show 110,000 to 150,000 clones, about 94% seen once. Input material: PBMCs. These receptors all stem from a young man in good health and CMV-seropositive. Both conserved end residues are part of each CDR3. D genes are given only for firm matches. Where a row states a size, it is once, few, many or the class of an expanded clone; other rows omit it.

>TRBD2|NA|TRBV5-1|TRBJ2-5
CASTKREVSETQYF
>TRBD1|once|TRBV9|TRBJ2-2
CASSRDRALTGELFF
>TRBD2|NA|TRBV10-3|TRBJ2-7
CAISEGQGGDYEQYF
>NA|NA|TRBV7-8|TRBJ2-7
CASSSLTRRGYEQYF
>NA|NA|TRBV9|TRBJ1-1
CASTSRGGSTEAFF
>TRBD1|NA|TRBV28|TRBJ1-2
CASSNRGYGYTF
>NA|NA|TRBV5-6|TRBJ1-2
CASSFQNGIRVDYGYTF
>NA|NA|TRBV6-1|TRBJ2-1
CASSEGAGSYNEQFF
>NA|NA|TRBV4-1|TRBJ2-7
CASSLRTGPYEQYF
>NA|NA|TRBV6-5|TRBJ1-1
CASAQGTEAFF
>TRBD1|NA|TRBV4-2|TRBJ1-2
CASSLGQPVGSTF
>NA|NA|TRBV7-8|TRBJ1-1
CASREDRQNTEAFF
>TRBD2|NA|TRBV5-1|TRBJ2-7
CASSFTSGRAYEQYF
>NA|NA|TRBV21-1|TRBJ2-1
CASSKKASGRNPYNEQFF
>TRBD2|NA|TRBV4-2|TRBJ2-1
CASSQDQAGGPFNEQFF
>TRBD2|NA|TRBV10-3|TRBJ2-5
CASKPGGVETQYF
>TRBD2|NA|TRBV9|TRBJ2-3
CASSVGGRADTQYF
>NA|NA|TRBV6-1|TRBJ1-1
CASSATGNTEAFF
>TRBD2|NA|TRBV29-1|TRBJ2-3
CSVEYLAGGLESPTDTQYF